The rows below give T cell receptor beta chains drawn from one sample of a study of T cell responses to AZD1222 COVID-19 vaccine. Some clones are missing from TCRdb's copy, which holds only in-frame ones; the method was immunoSEQ multiplex PCR. The sample lists about 150,000 clones; approximately 89% were seen once. The sequencing here drew on peripheral blood, taken on day 0 of AZD1222 vaccination. These TCRs come from an adult in good health. Both conserved end residues are part of each CDR3. The D gene is left open where the match is weak. The size field is filled for only some rows; it gives once, few, many or a size class.

D gene,V gene,clone size,J gene,CDR3 protein,CDR3 DNA
NA,TRBV27,once,TRBJ2-1,CASLRAGQNEQFF,TGTGCCAGCCTGCGGGCGGGACAGAATGAGCAGTTCTTC
NA,TRBV7-8,NA,TRBJ1-1,CASSLPGNTEAFF,TGTGCCAGCAGCTTACCAGGGAACACTGAAGCTTTCTTT
NA,TRBV9,NA,TRBJ1-6,CASSVDMTHSPLHF,TGTGCCAGCAGCGTAGACATGACCCATTCACCCCTCCACTTT
NA,TRBV28,once,TRBJ1-5,CASSLWGVDQPQHF,TGTGCCAGCAGTTTGTGGGGGGTGGATCAGCCCCAGCATTTT
TRBD2,TRBV3-1/TRBV3-2,NA,TRBJ2-1,CASSPPPGTSGYNEQFF,TGTGCCAGCAGCCCCCCACCCGGGACTAGCGGGTACAATGAGCAGTTCTTC
NA,TRBV9,NA,TRBJ1-1,CASSAPQGGTEAFF,TGTGCCAGCAGCGCACCGCAGGGAGGCACTGAAGCTTTCTTT
TRBD1,TRBV27,NA,TRBJ1-1,CASRYLDREETEAFF,TGTGCCAGCAGATACCTGGACAGGGAGGAAACTGAAGCTTTCTTT
NA,TRBV14,NA,TRBJ2-3,CASSQARGAFGDTQYF,TGTGCCAGCAGCCAAGCTAGGGGGGCCTTTGGAGATACGCAGTATTTT
NA,TRBV20-1,NA,TRBJ2-2,CSASTGRSPGELFF,TGCAGTGCTAGTACAGGGAGGAGTCCCGGGGAGCTGTTTTTT
TRBD2,TRBV29-1,NA,TRBJ2-1,CSVESPTSGTYNEQFF,TGCAGCGTTGAGTCCCCCACTAGCGGGACCTACAATGAGCAGTTCTTC
NA,TRBV28,NA,TRBJ1-4,CASSLSARSNEKLFF,TGTGCCAGCAGTTTATCCGCACGGTCTAATGAAAAACTGTTTTTT
NA,TRBV6-2/TRBV6-3,NA,TRBJ1-5,CASSDTLNQPQHF,TGTGCCAGCAGTGACACGTTGAATCAGCCCCAGCATTTT
TRBD2,TRBV30,NA,TRBJ2-1,CAWEGGVSEQFF,TGTGCCTGGGAGGGAGGGGTAAGCGAGCAGTTCTTC
TRBD1,TRBV5-1,NA,TRBJ2-6,CASSVGQGSSGANVLTF,TGCGCCAGCAGCGTAGGACAGGGTAGCTCTGGGGCCAACGTCCTGACTTTC
NA,TRBV10-2,NA,TRBJ1-1,CASSESSWKGEAFF,TGCGCCAGCAGTGAGTCCTCGTGGAAGGGAGAAGCTTTCTTT
TRBD1,TRBV19,NA,TRBJ1-5,CASSIQAGGRQPQHF,TGTGCCAGTAGTATTCAGGCAGGGGGGCGGCAGCCCCAGCATTTT
NA,TRBV27,once,TRBJ1-2,CASKARDRLNYGYTF,TGTGCCAGCAAGGCGAGGGACCGCCTTAACTATGGCTACACCTTC
NA,TRBV27,NA,TRBJ1-5,CASSSSTVNQPQHF,NA
NA,TRBV10-3,NA,TRBJ2-1,CAISEYSQGYEQFF,TGTGCCATCAGTGAGTACTCACAGGGTTATGAGCAGTTCTTC
TRBD2,TRBV7-2,NA,TRBJ2-7,CASSPLAGGAEQYF,TGTGCCAGCAGCCCCCTAGCGGGAGGAGCCGAGCAGTACTTC
TRBD1,TRBV6-4,NA,TRBJ1-3,CASSEGPDREGNTIYF,TGTGCCAGCAGTGAAGGTCCCGACAGGGAAGGCAACACCATATATTTT
NA,TRBV9,NA,TRBJ2-3,CASSVASPDTQYF,TGTGCCAGCAGCGTGGCGTCGCCAGATACGCAGTATTTT
NA,TRBV20-1,NA,TRBJ2-3,CSVKVADTQYF,TGCAGCGTAAAAGTGGCAGATACGCAGTATTTT
TRBD2,TRBV7-8,NA,TRBJ2-1,CASSLGAGGSSYNEQFF,TGTGCCAGCAGCTTAGGGGCCGGCGGGAGTTCCTACAATGAGCAGTTCTTC
TRBD2,TRBV28,NA,TRBJ2-1,CASSLGREGPYEQFF,TGTGCCAGCAGTTTAGGGCGGGAGGGCCCCTATGAGCAGTTCTTC
TRBD1,TRBV28,few,TRBJ2-7,CASNTGTGTYEQYF,TGTGCCAGCAATACCGGGACAGGGACCTACGAGCAGTACTTC
TRBD2,TRBV5-4,once,TRBJ2-1,CASSLASGSVYNEQFF,TGTGCCAGCAGCTTGGCTAGCGGGAGTGTTTACAATGAGCAGTTCTTC
TRBD1,TRBV6-5,NA,TRBJ1-2,CASSYLSTGVGGYTF,TGTGCCAGCAGTTACCTTTCGACAGGGGTTGGTGGCTACACCTTC
NA,TRBV11-2,NA,TRBJ1-2,CASSLAPRSQGNYGYTF,TGTGCCAGCAGCTTAGCACCTCGGTCCCAGGGGAACTATGGCTACACCTTC
NA,TRBV20-1,few,TRBJ2-5,CSVRRETQYF,TGCAGTGTACGGCGGGAGACCCAGTACTTC
NA,TRBV15,NA,TRBJ2-7,CATSRDGLGDEQYF,TGTGCCACCAGCAGAGATGGGTTGGGGGACGAGCAGTACTTC
NA,TRBV30,once,TRBJ2-7,CAWSTGTLNYEQYF,TGTGCCTGGAGCACCGGGACACTGAACTACGAGCAGTACTTC
NA,TRBV5-1,NA,TRBJ2-5,CASSFTSLKETQYF,TGCGCCAGCAGCTTCACTAGTTTGAAAGAGACCCAGTACTTC
TRBD1,TRBV7-9,few,TRBJ1-2,CASSSTGDGYTF,TGTGCCAGCAGCTCGACAGGGGATGGCTACACCTTC
TRBD1,TRBV6-1,NA,TRBJ2-7,CASSEVGQGKGYEQYF,TGTGCCAGCAGTGAAGTCGGACAGGGAAAAGGCTACGAGCAGTACTTC
NA,TRBV19,NA,TRBJ1-2,CASSTRPVGYGYTF,TGTGCCAGTAGTACCCGGCCAGTGGGATATGGCTACACCTTC
NA,TRBV4-2,NA,TRBJ1-1,CASSQGRAGSREAFF,TGTGCCAGCAGCCAAGGTAGGGCAGGGTCAAGGGAAGCTTTCTTT
TRBD1,TRBV28,NA,TRBJ1-2,CASSISTGGPYGYTF,TGTGCCAGCAGTATATCGACAGGGGGCCCCTATGGCTACACCTTC
NA,TRBV19,NA,TRBJ1-1,CASSISRGTEAFF,TGTGCCAGTAGTATCAGCAGGGGCACTGAAGCTTTCTTT
NA,TRBV6-5,once,TRBJ2-1,CASRLDSNEQFF,TGTGCCAGCAGACTGGACAGCAATGAGCAGTTCTTC
NA,TRBV18,NA,TRBJ2-7,CASSPAGVPYEQYF,TGTGCCAGCTCACCGGCAGGGGTCCCCTACGAGCAGTACTTC
TRBD2,TRBV27,once,TRBJ2-2,CASSLAGDGTGELFF,TGTGCCAGCAGCCTAGCGGGAGATGGTACCGGGGAGCTGTTTTTT
NA,TRBV12-3/TRBV12-4,NA,TRBJ2-1,CASSYRGRAQQFF,TGTGCCAGCAGTTATCGGGGCCGAGCTCAGCAGTTCTTC
TRBD2,TRBV6-2/TRBV6-3,NA,TRBJ2-1,CASSYYGSGSGGEQFF,TGTGCCAGCAGTTACTATGGTAGCGGGAGTGGCGGTGAGCAGTTCTTC
NA,TRBV19,NA,TRBJ1-4,CASSALGGRATNEKLFF,TGTGCCAGTAGTGCCCTGGGGGGCAGGGCAACTAATGAAAAACTGTTTTTT
NA,TRBV5-5,NA,TRBJ1-6,CASSLATVNNSPLHF,TGTGCCAGCAGCTTGGCGACAGTTAATAATTCACCCCTCCACTTT
NA,TRBV29-1,NA,TRBJ2-3,CSVGRAVKDTQYF,TGCAGCGTCGGGCGCGCCGTTAAAGATACGCAGTATTTT
TRBD2,TRBV4-2,NA,TRBJ2-1,CASSQGGLAGEHEQFF,TGTGCCAGCAGCCAAGGTGGGCTAGCGGGAGAACATGAGCAGTTCTTC
NA,TRBV6-5,NA,TRBJ2-3,CASSPLKGDTQYF,TGTGCCAGCAGTCCCTTGAAAGGAGATACGCAGTATTTT
TRBD2,TRBV19,NA,TRBJ2-1,CASSRGLAGYEQFF,TGTGCCAGTAGTAGGGGACTAGCGGGGTATGAGCAGTTCTTC
NA,TRBV4-3,NA,TRBJ2-3,CASSQGLQGTQYF,TGCGCCAGCAGCCAAGGATTACAGGGAACGCAGTATTTT
NA,TRBV6-2/TRBV6-3,NA,TRBJ1-5,CASSYSTAGPQPQHF,TGTGCCAGCAGTTACTCGACGGCAGGGCCCCAGCCCCAGCATTTT
NA,TRBV6-2/TRBV6-3,NA,TRBJ2-3,CASSYNRGADTQYF,TGTGCCAGCAGTTACAATCGCGGAGCGGATACGCAGTATTTT
TRBD2,TRBV7-3,NA,TRBJ2-1,CASSLGVAGGYEQFF,TGTGCCAGCAGCTTAGGTGTAGCGGGAGGCTATGAGCAGTTCTTC
TRBD2,TRBV28,NA,TRBJ2-1,CASTSPSSGSYNEQFF,TGTGCCAGCACTTCACCTTCTAGCGGGAGCTACAATGAGCAGTTCTTC
TRBD1,TRBV28,NA,TRBJ1-6,CASSLEWTGGSPLHF,TGTGCCAGCAGTTTAGAGTGGACAGGGGGATCACCCCTCCACTTT
NA,TRBV30,NA,TRBJ1-6,CAWGGRAGSLHF,TGTGCCTGGGGAGGACGGGCCGGATCCCTCCACTTT
TRBD1,TRBV5-6,NA,TRBJ2-2,CASSLLGQGTSGELFF,TGTGCCAGCAGCTTGCTGGGACAGGGTACGTCCGGGGAGCTGTTTTTT
NA,TRBV5-4,NA,TRBJ1-2,CASSSDPPRDYGYTF,TGTGCCAGCAGTTCCGACCCTCCCCGGGACTATGGCTACACCTTC